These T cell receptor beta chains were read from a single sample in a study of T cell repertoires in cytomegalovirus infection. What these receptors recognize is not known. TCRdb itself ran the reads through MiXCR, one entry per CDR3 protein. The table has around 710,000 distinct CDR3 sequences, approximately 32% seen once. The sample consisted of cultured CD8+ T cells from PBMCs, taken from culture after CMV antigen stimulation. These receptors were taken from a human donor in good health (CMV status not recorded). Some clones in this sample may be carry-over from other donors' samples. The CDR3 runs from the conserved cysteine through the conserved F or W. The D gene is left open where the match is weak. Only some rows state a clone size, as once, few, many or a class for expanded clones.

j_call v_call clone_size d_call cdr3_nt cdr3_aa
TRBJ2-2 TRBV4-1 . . TGCGCCAGCAGCCAACCGTGGACCGGGGAGCTGTTTTTT CASSQPWTGELFF
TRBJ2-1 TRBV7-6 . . TGTGCCAGCAGCTTAGGGGTGGGGCTAGCCAATGGGCAGTTCTTC CASSLGVGLANGQFF
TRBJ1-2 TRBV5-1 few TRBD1 TGCGCCAGCGGATCAACCAATCCTACAGGGGAGTATGGCTACACCTTC CASGSTNPTGEYGYTF
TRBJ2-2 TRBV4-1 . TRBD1 TGCGCCAGCAGCCAAGGCCCGGGACAGGGTCGTGGCGGGGAGCTGTTTTTT CASSQGPGQGRGGELFF
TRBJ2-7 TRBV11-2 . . TGTGCCAGCAGCTTAAGTCAAAGCGGGTACTACGAGCAGTACTTC CASSLSQSGYYEQYF
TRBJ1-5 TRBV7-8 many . TGTGCCAGCAGTTTCAGGGGTGTTAGCAATCAGCCCCAGCATTTT CASSFRGVSNQPQHF
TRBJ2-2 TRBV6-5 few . TGTGCCAGCAGTTACATGTTACTAGTTCCGTTCACCGGGGAGCTGTTTTTT CASSYMLLVPFTGELFF
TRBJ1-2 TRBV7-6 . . TGTGCCAGCAAGCAGGGAAGCGGCTACACCTTC CASKQGSGYTF
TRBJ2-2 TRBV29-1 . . TGCAGCGCTTATCCGGGGTCCCCAACCGGGGAGCTGTTTTTT CSAYPGSPTGELFF
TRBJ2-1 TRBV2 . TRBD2 TGTGCCAGCAGTGCCGGACTAGCGAGCTACAATGAGCAGTTCTTC CASSAGLASYNEQFF
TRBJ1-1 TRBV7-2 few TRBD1 TGTGCCAGCAGCTATGGGACAGGGGGCGCGTACCTGACTGAAGCTTTCTTT CASSYGTGGAYLTEAFF
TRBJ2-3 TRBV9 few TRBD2 TGTGCCAGCAGCCCCCTCCTTGGGCTAGCGGGGGGGCGTCCCACAGATACGCAGTATTTT CASSPLLGLAGGRPTDTQYF
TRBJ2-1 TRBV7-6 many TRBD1 TGTGCCAGCAGCCCCGGACAGGGGAGCGATGAGCAGTTCTTC CASSPGQGSDEQFF
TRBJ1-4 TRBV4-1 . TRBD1 TGCGCCAGCAGCCCCGGGACAGGGGCGGATACAACTAATGAAAGACTGTTTTTT CASSPGTGADTTNERLFF
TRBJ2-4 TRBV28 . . TGTGCCAGCAGAACATTCATCGGACCCAAAAACATTCAGTACTTC CASRTFIGPKNIQYF
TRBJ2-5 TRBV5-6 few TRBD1 TGTGCCAGCAGCGGGGGACAGCCCTGGCCCCAGTACTTC CASSGGQPWPQYF
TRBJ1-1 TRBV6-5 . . TGTGCCAGCAGTTACTCCGGGCTCACTGAAGCTTTCTTT CASSYSGLTEAFF
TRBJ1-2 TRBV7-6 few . TGTGCCAGCAGCGAAGGGGCAGGGTCAGCCTATGGCTACACCTTC CASSEGAGSAYGYTF
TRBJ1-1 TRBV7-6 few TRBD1 TGTGCCAGCAGCCAATTTCCTCAGGGGGCTGGAACTGAAGCTTTCTTT CASSQFPQGAGTEAFF
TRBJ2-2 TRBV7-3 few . TGTGCCAGCAGCTTAAGTCCAGGGCAAACCGGGGAGCTGTTTTTT CASSLSPGQTGELFF
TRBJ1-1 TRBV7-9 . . TGTGCCAGCAGCTTCCGAGGGGAGGATGAAGCTTTCTTT CASSFRGEDEAFF
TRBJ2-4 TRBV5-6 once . TGTGCCAGCAGCTACTTACGGGTGCGGTTGGCCAAAAACATTCAGTACTTC CASSYLRVRLAKNIQYF
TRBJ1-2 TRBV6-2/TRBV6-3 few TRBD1 TGTGCCAGCAGTTACGACCCGAACGGGACAGGGGGGGAAGACTATGGCTACACCTTC CASSYDPNGTGGEDYGYTF
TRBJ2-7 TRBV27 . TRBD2 TGTGCCAGCAGTCCTAGTGGACTAGCGGGGGCCTACTACGAGCAGTACTTC CASSPSGLAGAYYEQYF
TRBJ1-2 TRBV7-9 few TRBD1 TGTGCCAGCAGCTTAGTGATACCGGGACAGGGTCTCGGCTACACCTTC CASSLVIPGQGLGYTF
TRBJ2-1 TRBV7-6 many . TGTGCCAGCAGCTCCGCCCCCCCGTCCTACAATGAGCAGTTCTTC CASSSAPPSYNEQFF
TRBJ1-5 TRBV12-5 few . TGTGCTAGTTTGGGTGGAAGCAATCAGCCCCAGCATTTT CASLGGSNQPQHF
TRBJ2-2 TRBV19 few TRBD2 TGTGCCAGTAGTATAAGGAGGTTAGCGGGGCCCGGGGAGCTGTTTTTT CASSIRRLAGPGELFF
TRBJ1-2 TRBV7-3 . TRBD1 TGTGCCAGCAGCTCAAACCCAGGGGACAGGGACGGCTACACCTTC CASSSNPGDRDGYTF
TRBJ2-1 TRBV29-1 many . TGCAGCGTTTCTTACAATGAGCAGTTCTTC CSVSYNEQFF
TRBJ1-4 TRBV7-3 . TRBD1 TGTGCCAGCAGCTTATTTGAGGGGGCCACGGTGTTCGGGGAAAAACTGTTTTTT CASSLFEGATVFGEKLFF
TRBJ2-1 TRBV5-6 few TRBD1 TGTGCCAGCAGCCGATACAGGGGGCCAGCGGCCGGGGTCGATGAGCAGTTCTTC CASSRYRGPAAGVDEQFF
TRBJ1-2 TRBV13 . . TGTGCCAACCCCGCAGAGGTCGGGTATGGCTACACCTTC CANPAEVGYGYTF
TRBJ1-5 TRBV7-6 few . TGTGCCAGCAGCCCGGGAGGGCCTAACGATCAGCCCCAGCATTTT CASSPGGPNDQPQHF
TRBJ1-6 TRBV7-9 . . TGTGCCAGCAGTCGGACAGAAGGTTATGGTTCACCCCTCCACTTT CASSRTEGYGSPLHF
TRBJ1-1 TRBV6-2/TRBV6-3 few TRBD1 TGTGCCAGCAGGACAAGACAGGGGGTTGGTGAAGCTTTCTTT CASRTRQGVGEAFF
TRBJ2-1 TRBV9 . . TGTGCCAGCAGCCGGGATGGGTCCTACAATGAGCAGTTCTTC CASSRDGSYNEQFF
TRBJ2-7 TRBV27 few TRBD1 TGTGCCAGCAGTTTGGCCGGGACAGACTACGAGCAGTACTTC CASSLAGTDYEQYF
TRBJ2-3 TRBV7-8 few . TGTGCCAGCAGCCCGGACGGGGTGGGCACAGATACGCAGTATTTT CASSPDGVGTDTQYF
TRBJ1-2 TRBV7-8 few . TGTGCCAGCAGCTTAGATGGGGGGGCACCTGGTCCGCTCTCCAACCGCCAACAAAACTATGGCTACACCTTC CASSLDGGAPGPLSNRQQNYGYTF
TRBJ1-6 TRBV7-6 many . TGTGCCAGCAGCTTAGTTTGGCGAAAGGACAGAAGCTCCTATAATTCACCCCTCCACTTT CASSLVWRKDRSSYNSPLHF
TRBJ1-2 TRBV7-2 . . TGTGCCAGCAGCTCGACGGACAGCCTCTATGGCTACACCTTC CASSSTDSLYGYTF
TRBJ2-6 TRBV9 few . TGTGCCAGCAGTGCGGGTTCTGGGGCCAACGTCCTGACTTTC CASSAGSGANVLTF
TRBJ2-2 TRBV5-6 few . TGTGCCAGCAGCTTTGTGCCAGGGGCCGCGAACACCGGGGAGCTGTTTTTT CASSFVPGAANTGELFF
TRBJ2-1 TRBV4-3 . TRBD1 TGCGCCAGCAGCCAATCCGGGACAGGGAGAAATGAGCAGTTCTTC CASSQSGTGRNEQFF